A selection of T cell receptor beta chains follows, all from one sample in a study of spatial heterogeneity in lung cancer. One entry per CDR3 protein, called by TCRdb with MiXCR from the 5' RACE reads. The top ten clones hold approximately 4.2% of a sample with tens of thousands of distinct CDR3 sequences, roughly an eighth of them seen once. Specimen: PBMCs, collected at surgery. These TCRs come from a male donor with early-stage non-small cell lung cancer. Each CDR3 is given with its conserved first and last residue. Each record gives: V gene, clone size, D gene, J gene, CDR3 DNA, CDR3 protein. The D gene is left open where the match is weak. Size values are once, few and many counts, or a class for expanded clones, and some rows have none.

TRBV6-2/TRBV6-3	many	TRBD1	TRBJ1-1	TGTGCCAGCGGACAGGGGATCAGTGAAGCTTTCTTT	CASGQGISEAFF
TRBV10-3	.	TRBD2	TRBJ2-1	TGTGCCATCAGTGAGTACGGGACTAGCGGGAGCTCCTACAATGAGCAGTTCTTC	CAISEYGTSGSSYNEQFF
TRBV9	.	TRBD1	TRBJ2-5	TGTGCCAGCAGCGCCCGGACAGGGGTTCGAGAGACCCAGTACTTC	CASSARTGVRETQYF
TRBV7-8	many	TRBD1	TRBJ1-5	TGTGCCAGCAGCCCGGACAGGGGTCGGAGCAATCAGCCCCAGCATTTT	CASSPDRGRSNQPQHF
TRBV11-3	.	.	TRBJ2-2	TGTGCCAGCAGCCGTTCGGACAGAGGCACCGGGGAGCTGTTTTTT	CASSRSDRGTGELFF
TRBV7-2	.	TRBD1	TRBJ1-2	TGTGCCAGCAGCTTATATAACGGCAGGGGGCGAGAGAATGGCTACACCTTC	CASSLYNGRGRENGYTF
TRBV11-2	few	TRBD2	TRBJ2-7	TGTGCCAGCAGCTTAGAACGACTAGCGGTCTCCTACGAGCAGTACTTC	CASSLERLAVSYEQYF
TRBV20-1	few	.	TRBJ2-6	TGCAGTGCTAGAGATGACGGGGGCTCTGGGGCCAACGTCCTGACTTTC	CSARDDGGSGANVLTF
TRBV3-1	many	.	TRBJ2-1	TGTGCCAGCAGCCAAGATCGGGGCGACTATGAGCAGTTCTTC	CASSQDRGDYEQFF
TRBV27	few	TRBD2	TRBJ2-3	TGTGCCAGCAGTCTTAGAGGGGACTATCGCACAGATACGCAGTATTTT	CASSLRGDYRTDTQYF
TRBV6-6	few	.	TRBJ2-5	TGTGCCAGCAGTTACGGTTACCAAGAGACCCAGTACTTC	CASSYGYQETQYF
TRBV28	.	.	TRBJ2-3	TGTGCCAGCACCAAGGACTGGGATACGCAGTATTTT	CASTKDWDTQYF
TRBV7-9	.	.	TRBJ2-2	TGTGCCAGCAGCCCCGGTTCCGGGGAGCTGTTTTTT	CASSPGSGELFF